These T cell receptor beta chains were read from a single sample in a study of cytomegalovirus exposure and HLA in healthy donors. Some clones are missing from TCRdb's copy, which holds only in-frame ones; the method was immunoSEQ multiplex PCR. The sample includes around 140,000 clones, just under 85% of them seen just once. The sequenced sample was PBMCs. The receptors derive from a woman aged 60-75 years in good health and CMV-seropositive. The CDR3 runs from the conserved cysteine through the conserved F or W. Fields, in order: CDR3 protein, CDR3 DNA, J gene, D gene, V gene, clone size. The D gene is left open where the match is weak. Only part of the rows carry a size: once, few, many, or a class if the clone is expanded.

CDR3aa: CASSYVGQGVNEQYF; CDR3nt: TGTGCCAGCAGTTACGTGGGACAGGGGGTAAACGAGCAGTACTTC; j_gene: TRBJ2-7; d_gene: TRBD1; v_gene: TRBV6-5; abundance: NA
CDR3aa: CASSYRDNTGGQYF; CDR3nt: TGTGCCAGCAGCTACCGGGACAACACGGGGGGCCAGTACTTC; j_gene: TRBJ2-5; d_gene: NA; v_gene: TRBV5-4; abundance: NA
CDR3aa: CASSGKDSDEQFF; CDR3nt: TGTGCCAGCAGTGGAAAAGACTCCGATGAGCAGTTCTTC; j_gene: TRBJ2-1; d_gene: NA; v_gene: TRBV2; abundance: NA
CDR3aa: CASTRTLTNSPLHF; CDR3nt: TGTGCCAGTACAAGGACATTGACTAATTCACCCCTCCACTTT; j_gene: TRBJ1-6; d_gene: NA; v_gene: TRBV6-5; abundance: NA
CDR3aa: CASSFLSGSTGELFF; CDR3nt: TGTGCCAGCAGCTTCCTTAGCGGGAGCACCGGGGAGCTGTTTTTT; j_gene: TRBJ2-2; d_gene: TRBD2; v_gene: TRBV7-6; abundance: NA
CDR3aa: CASSQESRRAGNTIYF; CDR3nt: TGCGCCAGCAGCCAAGAATCCCGCAGGGCCGGAAACACCATATATTTT; j_gene: TRBJ1-3; d_gene: NA; v_gene: TRBV4-1; abundance: NA
CDR3aa: CASSSRDSLYGYTF; CDR3nt: TGTGCCAGCAGTTCCCGGGACAGTCTCTATGGCTACACCTTC; j_gene: TRBJ1-2; d_gene: TRBD1; v_gene: TRBV28; abundance: NA
CDR3aa: CAWSVGRAYEQYF; CDR3nt: TGTGCCTGGAGTGTCGGGAGGGCGTACGAGCAGTACTTC; j_gene: TRBJ2-7; d_gene: TRBD2; v_gene: TRBV30; abundance: NA
CDR3aa: CASRAGVYRAFF; CDR3nt: TGTGCCAGCAGGGCCGGGGTTTACCGAGCTTTCTTT; j_gene: TRBJ1-1; d_gene: NA; v_gene: TRBV28; abundance: NA
CDR3aa: CAWSRGMEPQHF; CDR3nt: TGTGCCTGGAGTCGAGGGATGGAGCCCCAGCATTTT; j_gene: TRBJ1-5; d_gene: NA; v_gene: TRBV30; abundance: NA
CDR3aa: CASSHSVAGGYNEQFF; CDR3nt: TGCGCCAGCAGCCATTCAGTAGCGGGAGGGTACAATGAGCAGTTCTTC; j_gene: TRBJ2-1; d_gene: TRBD2; v_gene: TRBV4-3; abundance: NA
CDR3aa: CATSSPPSRTSGSYEQYF; CDR3nt: TGTGCCACCAGCAGTCCGCCGTCCCGGACTAGCGGGAGTTACGAGCAGTACTTC; j_gene: TRBJ2-7; d_gene: TRBD2; v_gene: TRBV15; abundance: NA
CDR3aa: CSARADYGYTF; CDR3nt: TGCAGTGCTAGGGCGGACTATGGCTACACCTTC; j_gene: TRBJ1-2; d_gene: NA; v_gene: TRBV20-1; abundance: NA
CDR3aa: CASSFDRANYGYTF; CDR3nt: TGTGCCAGCAGCTTCGACAGAGCTAACTATGGCTACACCTTC; j_gene: TRBJ1-2; d_gene: NA; v_gene: TRBV7-2; abundance: NA
CDR3aa: CASSIGGASNTEAFF; CDR3nt: TGTGCCAGTAGTATAGGCGGGGCATCGAACACTGAAGCTTTCTTT; j_gene: TRBJ1-1; d_gene: NA; v_gene: TRBV19; abundance: NA
CDR3aa: CASSGADRDSHEQYF; CDR3nt: TGTGCCAGCAGTGGGGCGGACAGGGATTCCCACGAGCAGTACTTC; j_gene: TRBJ2-7; d_gene: TRBD1; v_gene: TRBV28; abundance: NA
CDR3aa: CASSQPPIFSITGDTGELFF; CDR3nt: TGCGCCAGCAGCCAACCGCCGATATTCAGCATAACGGGGGACACCGGGGAGCTGTTTTTT; j_gene: TRBJ2-2; d_gene: NA; v_gene: TRBV4-1; abundance: NA
CDR3aa: CASSSTARGYEQYF; CDR3nt: TGTGCCAGCAGTTCGACAGCCAGGGGCTACGAGCAGTACTTC; j_gene: TRBJ2-7; d_gene: NA; v_gene: TRBV27; abundance: NA
CDR3aa: CASSLVLGGEAFF; CDR3nt: TGCGCCAGCAGCTTGGTACTAGGGGGTGAAGCTTTCTTT; j_gene: TRBJ1-1; d_gene: NA; v_gene: TRBV5-1; abundance: NA
CDR3aa: CASSPGSSSTQYF; CDR3nt: TGTGCCAGCAGTCCGGGGAGTAGCTCTACGCAGTATTTT; j_gene: TRBJ2-3; d_gene: NA; v_gene: TRBV28; abundance: NA
CDR3aa: CASSARDRVFNQPQHF; CDR3nt: TGTGCCAGCAGTGCCCGGGACAGGGTATTCAATCAGCCCCAGCATTTT; j_gene: TRBJ1-5; d_gene: TRBD1; v_gene: TRBV27; abundance: NA
CDR3aa: CASRRDPGGIYEQYF; CDR3nt: TGTGCCAGCAGGCGGGACCCCGGCGGTATTTACGAGCAGTACTTC; j_gene: TRBJ2-7; d_gene: NA; v_gene: TRBV7-2; abundance: NA
CDR3aa: CASGGGVGGYGYTF; CDR3nt: TGTGCCAGCGGGGGTGGGGTAGGAGGGTATGGCTACACCTTC; j_gene: TRBJ1-2; d_gene: NA; v_gene: TRBV27; abundance: NA
CDR3aa: CASRWDTRNQPQHF; CDR3nt: TGTGCCAGCCGATGGGACACCCGCAATCAGCCCCAGCATTTT; j_gene: TRBJ1-5; d_gene: NA; v_gene: TRBV6-1; abundance: NA
CDR3aa: CASFPLITSGSSYEQYF; CDR3nt: TGTGCCAGCTTTCCCCTTATAACTAGCGGGAGCTCCTACGAGCAGTACTTC; j_gene: TRBJ2-7; d_gene: TRBD2; v_gene: TRBV27; abundance: NA
CDR3aa: CASSPLPGGYDGNTIYF; CDR3nt: TGTGCCAGCTCACCACTGCCCGGGGGGTATGACGGAAACACCATATATTTT; j_gene: TRBJ1-3; d_gene: NA; v_gene: TRBV18; abundance: NA
CDR3aa: CAWSPDAISGNTIYF; CDR3nt: TGTGCCTGGAGCCCCGATGCTATCTCTGGAAACACCATATATTTT; j_gene: TRBJ1-3; d_gene: NA; v_gene: TRBV30; abundance: NA
CDR3aa: CASSLDSQGVYTF; CDR3nt: TGTGCCAGCAGCTTAGATTCGCAGGGCGTCTACACCTTC; j_gene: TRBJ1-2; d_gene: NA; v_gene: TRBV7-2; abundance: NA
CDR3aa: CASSEGQGVGSNTEAFF; CDR3nt: TGTGCCAGCAGTGAGGGACAGGGGGTCGGATCGAACACTGAAGCTTTCTTT; j_gene: TRBJ1-1; d_gene: TRBD1; v_gene: TRBV2; abundance: NA
CDR3aa: CASSLELAGAREQFF; CDR3nt: TGTGCCAGCAGCTTAGAACTAGCGGGGGCTAGGGAGCAGTTCTTC; j_gene: TRBJ2-1; d_gene: TRBD2; v_gene: TRBV7-2; abundance: few
CDR3aa: CASSFLTGTLPQHF; CDR3nt: TGTGCCAGCAGTTTCTTGACAGGGACTCTACCCCAGCATTTT; j_gene: TRBJ1-5; d_gene: TRBD1; v_gene: TRBV28; abundance: NA
CDR3aa: CSVIREEPGQGIYEQYF; CDR3nt: TGCAGCGTTATCCGAGAGGAACCGGGACAGGGGATCTACGAGCAGTACTTC; j_gene: TRBJ2-7; d_gene: TRBD1; v_gene: TRBV29-1; abundance: NA
CDR3aa: CASGETGVYGYTF; CDR3nt: TGTGCCAGTGGAGAGACAGGGGTCTATGGCTACACCTTC; j_gene: TRBJ1-2; d_gene: TRBD1; v_gene: TRBV19; abundance: NA
CDR3aa: CASSPRDSNTGELFF; CDR3nt: TGTGCCAGCAGCCCCAGGGACTCGAACACCGGGGAGCTGTTTTTT; j_gene: TRBJ2-2; d_gene: NA; v_gene: TRBV5-4; abundance: NA
CDR3aa: CSVDKQDMNTEAFF; CDR3nt: TGCAGCGTTGACAAACAAGACATGAACACTGAAGCTTTCTTT; j_gene: TRBJ1-1; d_gene: NA; v_gene: TRBV29-1; abundance: NA
CDR3aa: CASSSSGVNEKLFF; CDR3nt: TGTGCCAGCAGTTCCTCGGGAGTTAATGAAAAACTGTTTTTT; j_gene: TRBJ1-4; d_gene: NA; v_gene: TRBV7-6; abundance: NA
CDR3aa: CASSVGLAGPNYEQYF; CDR3nt: TGTGCCAGCAGTGTCGGACTAGCGGGACCGAATTACGAGCAGTACTTC; j_gene: TRBJ2-7; d_gene: TRBD2; v_gene: TRBV6-4; abundance: NA
CDR3aa: CASSFRPPADFNEQFF; CDR3nt: TGTGCCAGCAGTTTTCGCCCCCCCGCGGATTTCAATGAGCAGTTCTTC; j_gene: TRBJ2-1; d_gene: NA; v_gene: TRBV27; abundance: NA
CDR3aa: CATSRERGETQYF; CDR3nt: TGTGCCACCAGCAGAGAGCGGGGAGAGACCCAGTACTTC; j_gene: TRBJ2-5; d_gene: NA; v_gene: TRBV15; abundance: NA
CDR3aa: CASSLVSGSLYEQYF; CDR3nt: TGCGCCAGCAGCTTGGTTAGCGGGAGCCTCTACGAGCAGTACTTC; j_gene: TRBJ2-7; d_gene: TRBD2; v_gene: TRBV5-1; abundance: NA
CDR3aa: CATSRDQREFYEQYF; CDR3nt: TGTGCCACCAGCAGAGACCAGCGGGAGTTTTACGAGCAGTACTTC; j_gene: TRBJ2-7; d_gene: TRBD2; v_gene: TRBV15; abundance: NA
CDR3aa: CAWSVSGNEQFF; CDR3nt: TGTGCCTGGAGTGTATCGGGCAATGAGCAGTTCTTC; j_gene: TRBJ2-1; d_gene: NA; v_gene: TRBV30; abundance: NA
CDR3aa: CASSQENSGTDTQYF; CDR3nt: TGCGCCAGCAGCCAAGAGAATAGCGGGACAGATACGCAGTATTTT; j_gene: TRBJ2-3; d_gene: TRBD2; v_gene: TRBV4-3; abundance: NA
CDR3aa: CASSEGVGLAAYEQYF; CDR3nt: TGTGCCAGCAGTGAAGGAGTTGGGCTAGCGGCCTACGAGCAGTACTTC; j_gene: TRBJ2-7; d_gene: TRBD2; v_gene: TRBV2; abundance: NA
CDR3aa: CAISESRGPYNEQFF; CDR3nt: TGTGCCATCAGTGAGTCGCGGGGGCCTTACAATGAGCAGTTCTTC; j_gene: TRBJ2-1; d_gene: NA; v_gene: TRBV10-3; abundance: once
CDR3aa: CASSVAGPPRANVLTF; CDR3nt: TGTGCCAGCAGCGTAGCAGGGCCCCCAAGGGCCAACGTCCTGACTTTC; j_gene: TRBJ2-6; d_gene: NA; v_gene: TRBV9; abundance: once
CDR3aa: CASKREGNTGELFF; CDR3nt: TGTGCCAGCAAGCGGGAGGGAAACACCGGGGAGCTGTTTTTT; j_gene: TRBJ2-2; d_gene: TRBD2; v_gene: TRBV7-9; abundance: NA